These T cell receptor beta chains were read from a single sample in a study of cytomegalovirus exposure and HLA in healthy donors. The assay was immunoSEQ multiplex PCR, and TCRdb's table has in-frame clones only and misses some. The sample shows around 230,000 clones, 75% to 80% of them seen only once. Input material: PBMCs. The source of these receptors is a male donor in good health and CMV-seronegative. The CDR3 runs from the conserved cysteine through the conserved F or W. Fields, in order: V gene, J gene, clone size, D gene, CDR3 protein, CDR3 DNA. The D gene is left open where the match is weak. Clone size appears in some rows only: once, few, many, or a class for an expanded clone.

>TRBV19|TRBJ2-2|-|-
CASSVWRPNTGELFF
TGTGCCAGTAGTGTCTGGCGGCCGAACACCGGGGAGCTGTTTTTT
>TRBV7-8|TRBJ1-1|once|-
CASSNAQGMNTEAFF
TGTGCCAGCAGCAACGCACAGGGCATGAACACTGAAGCTTTCTTT
>TRBV28|TRBJ2-3|-|TRBD2
CASSTLAGFTDTQYF
TGTGCCAGCAGCACACTAGCGGGGTTCACAGATACGCAGTATTTT
>TRBV6-5|TRBJ2-1|-|TRBD2
CASSYSSSGIYNEQFF
TGTGCCAGCAGTTACTCGAGTAGCGGGATCTACAATGAGCAGTTCTTC
>TRBV7-8|TRBJ2-3|-|TRBD1
CASSFGQASTDTQYF
TGTGCCAGCAGCTTTGGACAGGCGAGCACAGATACGCAGTATTTT
>TRBV5-4|TRBJ2-4|once|TRBD1
CASSSLGQGNQYF
TGTGCCAGCAGCTCCCTGGGACAGGGGAATCAGTACTTC
>TRBV23-1|TRBJ1-3|-|-
CASTTSGNTIYF
TGCGCCAGCACTACCTCTGGAAACACCATATATTTT
>TRBV7-2|TRBJ1-2|-|-
CASSLGGVPGYTF
TGTGCCAGCAGCTTAGGGGGGGTTCCGGGCTACACCTTC
>TRBV6-4|TRBJ2-7|few|-
CAVWGGRGSYEQYF
TGTGCCGTCTGGGGGGGGCGCGGTTCTTACGAGCAGTACTTC
>TRBV5-1|TRBJ2-1|-|TRBD2
CASSSEILAGGPGEQFF
TGCGCCAGCAGCTCGGAGATACTAGCGGGAGGGCCGGGTGAGCAGTTCTTC
>TRBV28|TRBJ1-3|-|TRBD1
CASSLTGASGNTIYF
TGTGCCAGCAGTTTGACAGGGGCCTCTGGAAACACCATATATTTT
>TRBV18|TRBJ1-1|-|-
CASSPLEGRGNTEAFF
TGTGCCAGCTCACCATTGGAGGGGAGGGGGAACACTGAAGCTTTCTTT
>TRBV7-2|TRBJ1-1|once|TRBD1
CASNPPGDREAFF
TGTGCCAGCAACCCTCCCGGGGACAGAGAAGCTTTCTTT
>TRBV25-1|TRBJ1-1|few|-
CASSEGARSEAFF
TGTGCCAGCAGTGAAGGGGCTAGAAGTGAAGCTTTCTTT
>TRBV4-3|TRBJ2-3|few|TRBD2
CAGGGLAGGSPDTQYF
TGCGCCGGTGGGGGACTAGCGGGGGGGTCACCAGATACGCAGTATTTT
>TRBV28|TRBJ2-3|-|-
CASTPRGNTQYF
TGTGCCAGCACCCCTCGGGGGAATACGCAGTATTTT
>TRBV5-5|TRBJ2-3|-|TRBD1
CASSPGTGRGPDTQYF
TGTGCCAGCAGCCCCGGGACAGGGAGAGGGCCAGATACGCAGTATTTT
>TRBV7-9|TRBJ2-7|-|TRBD2
CASRSGGSHEQYF
TGTGCCAGCAGGAGCGGGGGATCCCACGAGCAGTACTTC
>TRBV6-5|TRBJ1-1|-|-
CASSYARVNTEAFF
TGTGCCAGCAGTTACGCCCGCGTGAACACTGAAGCTTTCTTT
>TRBV6-1|TRBJ2-5|-|-
CAGGRERGETQYF
TGTGCTGGGGGGCGGGAGAGGGGAGAGACCCAGTACTTC
>TRBV30|TRBJ1-2|-|-
CAWTSQSEGYTF
TGTGCCTGGACTAGCCAAAGTGAGGGCTACACCTTC
>TRBV7-9|TRBJ1-1|-|-
CASSLEGGDTEAFF
TGTGCCAGCAGCTTAGAAGGGGGTGACACTGAAGCTTTCTTT
>TRBV7-3|TRBJ2-5|-|TRBD2
CASSWMGGSRETQYF
TGTGCCAGCAGCTGGATGGGGGGGTCCCGAGAGACCCAGTACTTC
>TRBV7-3|TRBJ2-7|-|TRBD2
CASSLNPQRGGWVEQYF
TGTGCCAGCAGCTTAAATCCCCAGCGGGGGGGCTGGGTCGAGCAGTACTTC
>TRBV7-8|TRBJ1-2|-|-
CASSLRGGADYGYTF
TGTGCCAGCAGCCTTAGGGGGGGGGCGGACTATGGCTACACCTTC
>TRBV7-2|TRBJ2-3|-|-
CASSLRSRDTQYF
TGTGCCAGCAGCCTAAGGTCGAGGGATACGCAGTATTTT
>TRBV7-2|TRBJ2-1|-|-
CASSLSPLRNEQFF
TGTGCCAGCAGCTTAAGCCCCCTACGTAATGAGCAGTTCTTC
>TRBV5-1|TRBJ1-6|-|TRBD1
CASRIEGTGQRRSPLHF
TGCGCCAGCAGGATTGAGGGGACAGGACAAAGAAGGTCACCCCTCCACTTT
>TRBV7-9|TRBJ2-1|-|TRBD2
CASSLGPGSGGPGYNEQFF
TGTGCCAGCAGCTTAGGTCCAGGGAGCGGGGGGCCGGGCTACAATGAGCAGTTCTTC
>TRBV5-1|TRBJ2-7|once|TRBD1
CASSLRETGSYEQYF
TGCGCCAGCAGCTTGAGAGAGACAGGGTCCTACGAGCAGTACTTC
>TRBV7-2|TRBJ2-7|few|-
CASSLAGGPHEQYF
TGTGCCAGCAGCTTAGCGGGGGGGCCCCACGAGCAGTACTTC
>TRBV9|TRBJ1-5|-|-
CASSLREGGQPQHF
TGTGCCAGCAGCCTCAGGGAGGGCGGTCAGCCCCAGCATTTT
>TRBV28|TRBJ2-3|-|TRBD2
CASSSLAGGGPTDTQYF
TGTGCCAGCAGTTCACTAGCGGGAGGTGGGCCCACAGATACGCAGTATTTT
>TRBV6-6|TRBJ1-2|-|-
CASSYDRDTNYGYTF
TGTGCCAGCAGTTACGACCGGGACACAAACTATGGCTACACCTTC
>TRBV7-9|TRBJ2-7|-|-
CASSLGAGNEQYF
TGTGCCAGCAGCTTAGGAGCCGGGAACGAGCAGTACTTC
>TRBV18|TRBJ2-7|-|-
CASSPTTNEQYF
TGTGCCAGCTCACCGACAACAAACGAGCAGTACTTC
>TRBV29-1|TRBJ2-7|-|-
CSVGVTALSYEQYF
TGCAGCGTTGGGGTGACAGCCCTCTCCTACGAGCAGTACTTC
>TRBV7-2|TRBJ2-1|-|-
CASSPERPLATPNSEQFF
TGTGCCAGCAGCCCAGAGCGGCCCCTCGCAACCCCCAACAGTGAGCAGTTCTTC